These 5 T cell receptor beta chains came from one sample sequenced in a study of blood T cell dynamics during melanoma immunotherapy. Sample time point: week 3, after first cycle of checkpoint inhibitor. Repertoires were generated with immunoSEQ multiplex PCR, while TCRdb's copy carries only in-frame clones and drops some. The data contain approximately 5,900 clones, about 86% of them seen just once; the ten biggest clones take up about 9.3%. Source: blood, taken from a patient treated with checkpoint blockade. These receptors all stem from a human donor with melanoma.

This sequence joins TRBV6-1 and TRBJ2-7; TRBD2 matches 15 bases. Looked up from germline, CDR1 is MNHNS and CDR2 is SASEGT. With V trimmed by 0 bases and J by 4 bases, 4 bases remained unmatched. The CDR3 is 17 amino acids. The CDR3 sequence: CASSEAGTSGRKYEQYF. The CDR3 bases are TGTGCCAGCAGTGAAGCGGGGACTAGCGGGAGGAAGTACGAGCAGTACTTC.

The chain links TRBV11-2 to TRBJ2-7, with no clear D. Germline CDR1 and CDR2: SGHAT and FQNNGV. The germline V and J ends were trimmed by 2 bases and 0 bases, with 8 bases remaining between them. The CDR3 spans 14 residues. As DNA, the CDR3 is TGTGCCAGCAGCTTACTCAGTAGCTCCTACGAGCAGTACTTC. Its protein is CASSLLSSSYEQYF.

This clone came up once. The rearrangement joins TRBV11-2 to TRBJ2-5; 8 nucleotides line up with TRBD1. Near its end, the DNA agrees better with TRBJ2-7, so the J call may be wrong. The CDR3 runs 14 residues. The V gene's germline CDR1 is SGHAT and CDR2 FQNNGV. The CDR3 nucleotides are TGTGCCAGCAGCTTAGGGCAGGGGGCCGACGAGCAGTACTTC. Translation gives CASSLGQGADEQYF.

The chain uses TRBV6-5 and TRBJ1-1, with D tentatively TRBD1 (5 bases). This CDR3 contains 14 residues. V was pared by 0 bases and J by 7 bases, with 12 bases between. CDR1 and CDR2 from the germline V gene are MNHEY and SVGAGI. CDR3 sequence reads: CASSYSGDGFEAFF. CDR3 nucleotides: TGTGCCAGCAGTTACTCCGGGGACGGTTTTGAAGCTTTCTTT.

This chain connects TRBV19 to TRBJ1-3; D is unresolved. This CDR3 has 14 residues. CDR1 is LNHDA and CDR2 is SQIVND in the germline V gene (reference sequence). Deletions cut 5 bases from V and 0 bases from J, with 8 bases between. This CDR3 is CASSGRTSGNTIYF. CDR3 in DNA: TGTGCCAGTAGTGGCAGGACCTCTGGAAACACCATATATTTT.